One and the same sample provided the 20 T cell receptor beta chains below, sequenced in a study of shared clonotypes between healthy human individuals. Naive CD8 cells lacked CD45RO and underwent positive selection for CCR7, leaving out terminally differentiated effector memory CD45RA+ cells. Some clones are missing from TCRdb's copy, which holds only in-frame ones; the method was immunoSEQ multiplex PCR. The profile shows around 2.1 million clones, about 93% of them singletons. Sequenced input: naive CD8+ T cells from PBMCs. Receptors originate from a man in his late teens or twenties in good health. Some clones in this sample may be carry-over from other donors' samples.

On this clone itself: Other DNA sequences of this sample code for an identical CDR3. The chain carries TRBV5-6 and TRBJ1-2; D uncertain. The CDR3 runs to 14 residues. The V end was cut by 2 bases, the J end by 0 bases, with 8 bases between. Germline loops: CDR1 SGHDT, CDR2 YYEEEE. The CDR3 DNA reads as TGTGCCAGCAGCTTAGGACGCACTAACTATGGCTACACCTTC. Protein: CASSLGRTNYGYTF.

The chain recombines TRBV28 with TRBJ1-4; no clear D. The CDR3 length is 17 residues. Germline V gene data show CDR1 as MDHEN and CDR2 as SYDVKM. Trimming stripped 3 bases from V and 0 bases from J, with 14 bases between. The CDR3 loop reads CASSLGENPATNEKLFF. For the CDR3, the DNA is TGTGCCAGCAGTTTGGGAGAGAACCCAGCAACTAATGAAAAACTGTTTTTT.

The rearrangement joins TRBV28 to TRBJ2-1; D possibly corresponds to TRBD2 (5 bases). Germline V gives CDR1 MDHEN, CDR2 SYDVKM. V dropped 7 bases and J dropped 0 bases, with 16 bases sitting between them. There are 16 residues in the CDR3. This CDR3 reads CASKPRSGISYNEQFF. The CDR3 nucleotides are TGTGCCAGCAAGCCCAGGTCCGGGATCTCCTACAATGAGCAGTTCTTC.

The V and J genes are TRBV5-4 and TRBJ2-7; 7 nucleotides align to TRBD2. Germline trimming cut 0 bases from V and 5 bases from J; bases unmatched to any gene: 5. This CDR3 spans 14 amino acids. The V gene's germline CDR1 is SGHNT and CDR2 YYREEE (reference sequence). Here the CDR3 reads CASSLGTRYDEQYF. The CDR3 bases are TGTGCCAGCAGCTTGGGGACTAGGTACGACGAGCAGTACTTC. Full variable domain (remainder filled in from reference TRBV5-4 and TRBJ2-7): ETGVTQSPTHLIKTRGQQVTLRCSSQSGHNTVSWYQQALGQGPQFIFQYYREEENGRGNFPPRFSGLQFPNYSSELNVNALELDDSALYLCASSLGTRYDEQYFGPGTRLTVT.

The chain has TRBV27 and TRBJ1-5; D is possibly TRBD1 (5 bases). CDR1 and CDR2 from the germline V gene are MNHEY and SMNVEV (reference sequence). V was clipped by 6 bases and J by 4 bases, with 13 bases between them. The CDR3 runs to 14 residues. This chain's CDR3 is CASRPGGWNQPQHF. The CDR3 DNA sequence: TGTGCCAGCAGACCTGGGGGTTGGAATCAGCCCCAGCATTTT.

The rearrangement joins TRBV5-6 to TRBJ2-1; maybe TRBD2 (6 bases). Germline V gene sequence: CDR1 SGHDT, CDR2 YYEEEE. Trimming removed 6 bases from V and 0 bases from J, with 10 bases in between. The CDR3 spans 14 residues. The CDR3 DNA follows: TGTGCCAGCAAGGGACTTCGCTCCTACAATGAGCAGTTCTTC. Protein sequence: CASKGLRSYNEQFF.

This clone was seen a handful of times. The CDR3 DNA sequence: TGTGCCAGCAGCTTAGCGGGGGGAGGCACTGAAGCTTTCTTT. It is translated as CASSLAGGGTEAFF. The gene calls are TRBV7-8 and TRBJ1-1; a weak D match, TRBD1 (5 bases). From germline, CDR1 is SGHVS and CDR2 FQNEAQ. The CDR3 loop spans 14 amino acids. The V end was cut by 0 bases, the J end by 4 bases, with 9 bases between.

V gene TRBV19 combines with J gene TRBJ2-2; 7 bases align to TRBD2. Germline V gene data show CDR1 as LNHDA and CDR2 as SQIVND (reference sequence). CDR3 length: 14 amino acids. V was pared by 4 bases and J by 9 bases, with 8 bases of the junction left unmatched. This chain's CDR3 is CASSSGSPPRELFF. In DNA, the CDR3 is TGTGCCAGTAGTAGCGGGAGCCCTCCTCGGGAGCTGTTTTTT.

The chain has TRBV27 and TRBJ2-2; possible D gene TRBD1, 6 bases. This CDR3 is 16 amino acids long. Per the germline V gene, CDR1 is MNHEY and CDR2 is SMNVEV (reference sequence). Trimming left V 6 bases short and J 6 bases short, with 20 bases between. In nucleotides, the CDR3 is TGTGCCAGCAGGATCTACAGGGAGTTTAGGGCCGGGGAGCTGTTTTTT. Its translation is CASRIYREFRAGELFF.

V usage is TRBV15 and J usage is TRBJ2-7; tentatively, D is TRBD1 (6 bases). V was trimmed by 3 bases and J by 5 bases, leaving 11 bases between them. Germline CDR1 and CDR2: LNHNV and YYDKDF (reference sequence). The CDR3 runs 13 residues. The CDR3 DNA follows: TGTGCCACCAGCAGGAGGCGGACAGACGAGCAGTACTTC. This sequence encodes CATSRRRTDEQYF.

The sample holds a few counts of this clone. The DNA for the CDR3 is TGTGCCAGCACGACAGGGAATCAGCCCCAGCATTTT. Residues: CASTTGNQPQHF. The chain joins TRBV2 to TRBJ1-5, with 7 bases aligning to TRBD1. The CDR3 contains 12 residues. Germline loops: CDR1 SNHLY, CDR2 FYNNEI. Trimming at V came to 7 bases and at J to 4 bases, leaving 1 base not matched to a gene.

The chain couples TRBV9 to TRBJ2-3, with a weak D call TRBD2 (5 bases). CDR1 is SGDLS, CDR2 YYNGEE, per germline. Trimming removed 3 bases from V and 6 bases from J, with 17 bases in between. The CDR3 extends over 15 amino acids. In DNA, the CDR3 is TGTGCCAGCAGCGCCGAGGGCCCAGGAGTGGATACGCAGTATTTT. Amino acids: CASSAEGPGVDTQYF.

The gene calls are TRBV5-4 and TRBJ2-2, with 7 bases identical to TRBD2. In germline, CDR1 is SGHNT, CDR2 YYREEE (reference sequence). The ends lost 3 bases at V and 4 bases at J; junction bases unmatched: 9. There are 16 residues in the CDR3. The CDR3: CASSSRGGVGTGELFF. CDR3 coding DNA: TGTGCCAGCAGCTCCCGCGGGGGTGTGGGCACCGGGGAGCTGTTTTTT.

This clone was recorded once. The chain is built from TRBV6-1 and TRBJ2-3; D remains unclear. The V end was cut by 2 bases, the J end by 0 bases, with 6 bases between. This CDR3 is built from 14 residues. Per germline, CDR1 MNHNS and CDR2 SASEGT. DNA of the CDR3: TGTGCCAGCAGTGAATGGGGTAGCACAGATACGCAGTATTTT. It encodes CASSEWGSTDTQYF.

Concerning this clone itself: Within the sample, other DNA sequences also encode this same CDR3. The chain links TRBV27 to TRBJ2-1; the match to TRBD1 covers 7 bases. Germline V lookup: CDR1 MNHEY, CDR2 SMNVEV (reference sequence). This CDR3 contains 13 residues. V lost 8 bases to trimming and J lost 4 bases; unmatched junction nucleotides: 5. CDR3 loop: CASGTDSYNEQFF. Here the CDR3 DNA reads TGTGCCAGCGGGACAGACAGTTACAATGAGCAGTTCTTC.

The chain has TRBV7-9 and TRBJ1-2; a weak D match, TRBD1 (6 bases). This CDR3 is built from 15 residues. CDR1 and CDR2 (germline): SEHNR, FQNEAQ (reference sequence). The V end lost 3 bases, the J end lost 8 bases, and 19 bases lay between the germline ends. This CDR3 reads CASSFQLPQGTGYTF. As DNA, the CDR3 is TGTGCCAGCAGCTTTCAACTCCCACAGGGTACAGGCTACACCTTC.

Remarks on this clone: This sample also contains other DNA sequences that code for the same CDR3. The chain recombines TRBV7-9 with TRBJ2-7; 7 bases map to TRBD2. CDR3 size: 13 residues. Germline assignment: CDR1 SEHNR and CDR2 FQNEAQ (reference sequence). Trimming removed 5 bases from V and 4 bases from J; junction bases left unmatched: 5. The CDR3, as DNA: TGTGCCAGCAGCCCCCCCGGGGGGTACGAGCAGTACTTC. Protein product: CASSPPGGYEQYF.

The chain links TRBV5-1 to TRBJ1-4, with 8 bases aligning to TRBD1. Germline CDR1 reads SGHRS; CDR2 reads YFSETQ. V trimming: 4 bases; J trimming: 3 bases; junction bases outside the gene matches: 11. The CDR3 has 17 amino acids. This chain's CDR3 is CASSQRPGTGPNEKLFF. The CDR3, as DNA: TGCGCCAGCAGCCAACGTCCCGGGACAGGTCCTAATGAAAAACTGTTTTTT. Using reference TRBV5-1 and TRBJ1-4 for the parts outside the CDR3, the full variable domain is KAGVTQTPRYLIKTRGQQVTLSCSPISGHRSVSWYQQTPGQGLQFLFEYFSETQRNKGNFPGRFSGRQFSNSRSEMNVSTLELGDSALYLCASSQRPGTGPNEKLFFGSGTQLSVL.

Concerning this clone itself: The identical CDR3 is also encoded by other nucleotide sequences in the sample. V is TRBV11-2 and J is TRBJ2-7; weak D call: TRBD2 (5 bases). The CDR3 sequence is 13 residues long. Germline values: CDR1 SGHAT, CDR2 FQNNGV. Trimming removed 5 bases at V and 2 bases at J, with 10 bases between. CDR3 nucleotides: TGTGCCAGCAGCCTCCGGGGAACCTACGAGCAGTACTTC. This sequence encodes CASSLRGTYEQYF.

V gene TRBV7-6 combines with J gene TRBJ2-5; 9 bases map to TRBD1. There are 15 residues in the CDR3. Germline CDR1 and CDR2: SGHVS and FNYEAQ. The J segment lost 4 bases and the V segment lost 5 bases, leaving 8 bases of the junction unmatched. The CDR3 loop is CASSQGTGTRETQYF. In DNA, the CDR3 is TGTGCCAGCAGCCAGGGGACAGGGACCCGAGAGACCCAGTACTTC.